A single sample is the source of the 19 T cell receptor beta chains below, sequenced in a study of blood T cell repertoires in COVID-19. Only in-frame clones appear in the TCRdb table, and some are missing; sequencing was by immunoSEQ multiplex PCR. This table holds 250,000 or so clones, 75% to 90% found once. Source material: PBMCs or T cells enriched from blood (not recorded which). The receptors shown here come from a man aged 45 to 65 who had been exposed to COVID-19.

The genes are TRBV6-5 and TRBJ1-2; D might be TRBD1 (5 bases). Trimming removed 7 bases from V and 2 bases from J, with 11 bases in between. Germline-derived CDR1 and CDR2 are MNHEY and SVGAGI. The CDR3 contains 13 residues. The CDR3 coding sequence is TGTGCCAGCAAAGGGGCACAAAACTATGGCTACACCTTC. Protein: CASKGAQNYGYTF.

The chain employs TRBV11-3 and TRBJ2-4, with D possibly being TRBD1 (5 bases). Deletions cut 4 bases from V and 0 bases from J, with 10 bases between. Germline V gene data show CDR1 as SGHNT and CDR2 as YENEEA. The CDR3 consists of 15 residues. The CDR3 nucleotides read TGTGCCAGCAGCTCCAGGGAATTAGCCAAAAACATTCAGTACTTC. Translating it yields CASSSRELAKNIQYF.

The gene calls are TRBV25-1 and TRBJ1-2, with 9 bases that match TRBD1. CDR1 is MGHDK and CDR2 is SYGVNS in the germline V gene. The CDR3 runs to 15 residues. Trimming took 4 bases from V and 4 from J; bases not matched to a gene: 7. CDR3 protein: CASSGAGQGSYGYTF. In DNA form, the CDR3 reads TGTGCCAGCAGTGGAGCGGGACAGGGTTCCTATGGCTACACCTTC.

Of note for this clone: This CDR3 is also generated by other DNA sequences in the sample. The chain recombines TRBV18 with TRBJ1-1, with D possibly being TRBD1 (5 bases). CDR1 KGHSH and CDR2 LQKENI come from the germline V gene. The CDR3 runs to 14 residues. V gave up 3 bases and J gave up 5 bases, with 13 bases separating them. The DNA of the CDR3 is TGTGCCAGCTCACCGACCGGGGGGGGAACTGAAGCTTTCTTT. It encodes CASSPTGGGTEAFF.

This clone has only one observation. The chain uses TRBV5-1 and TRBJ2-3; TRBD2 agrees at 12 bases. Germline V CDR1 and CDR2: SGHRS, YFSETQ. V was pared by 3 bases and J by 2 bases, with 7 bases of the junction left unmatched. The CDR3 has 17 amino acids. CDR3 DNA sequence: TGCGCCAGCAGCTCCGCTGGACTAGCGGGGATCACAGATACGCAGTATTTT. This sequence encodes CASSSAGLAGITDTQYF. The complete variable domain, with remaining parts taken from reference TRBV5-1 and TRBJ2-3, reads KAGVTQTPRYLIKTRGQQVTLSCSPISGHRSVSWYQQTPGQGLQFLFEYFSETQRNKGNFPGRFSGRQFSNSRSEMNVSTLELGDSALYLCASSSAGLAGITDTQYFGPGTRLTVL.

CDR3 sequence reads: CASNRGNTEAFF. The CDR3 nucleotides read TGTGCCAGTAACAGGGGGAACACTGAAGCTTTCTTT. The genes are TRBV19 and TRBJ1-1, with 7 positions matching TRBD1. The CDR3 runs to 12 residues. The V segment lost 7 bases and the J segment 1 base; nucleotides outside the gene matches: 0. The germline V gene encodes CDR1 LNHDA and CDR2 SQIVND (reference sequence).

The V and J genes are TRBV6-5 and TRBJ2-7; 10 positions match TRBD1. This CDR3 has 14 amino acids. The V gene's germline CDR1 is MNHEY and CDR2 SVGAGI. The V and J ends lost 6 bases and 5 bases, in that order; junction bases with no gene match: 7. The CDR3 DNA sequence: TGTGCCAGCAGATCTCCCGGGACAGGGGACGAGCAGTACGTC. It encodes CASRSPGTGDEQYV.

The genes are TRBV18 and TRBJ1-5, with a weak D call TRBD1 (5 bases). The CDR3 has 15 amino acids. Germline V gene sequence: CDR1 KGHSH, CDR2 LQKENI. Between the trimmed V and J ends, which lost 1 base and 5 bases, there was a span of 12 bases. CDR3: CASSPRAGLDQPQHF. The CDR3 nucleotides are TGTGCCAGCTCACCACGGGCAGGGTTAGATCAGCCCCAGCATTTT.

This clone has just one count. The chain links TRBV28 to TRBJ2-1; 7 bases agree with TRBD1. Germline loops: CDR1 MDHEN, CDR2 SYDVKM. The CDR3 extends over 13 amino acids. V trimming: 5 bases; J trimming: 8 bases; junction bases outside the gene matches: 6. This CDR3 is CASSPGQSHEQFF. The CDR3 DNA reads as TGTGCCAGCAGTCCGGGACAGTCCCATGAGCAGTTCTTC.

The rearrangement uses TRBV7-8 and TRBJ2-5; 12 nucleotides line up with TRBD2. The CDR3 totals 16 residues. The ends lost 3 bases at V and 4 bases at J; junction bases unmatched: 6. Germline loops: CDR1 SGHVS, CDR2 FQNEAQ. CDR3 residues: CASSFRLAGVAETQYF. The CDR3 DNA reads as TGTGCCAGCAGCTTTAGACTAGCGGGAGTGGCAGAGACCCAGTACTTC.

The V gene is TRBV7-3, the J gene TRBJ2-1; 7 bases are a match to TRBD1. J was trimmed by 5 bases and V by 4 bases; bases with no gene match: 8. The CDR3 spans 15 residues. Germline assignment: CDR1 SGHTA and CDR2 FQGTGA. The CDR3 DNA reads TGTGCCAGCAGCTCACCACCAGGGGGTAACAATGAGCAGTTCTTC. Amino acids: CASSSPPGGNNEQFF.

The chain joins TRBV4-1 to TRBJ2-3; 13 nucleotides align to TRBD2. Germline loops: CDR1 MGHRA, CDR2 YSYEKL. The CDR3 is made up of 17 amino acids. With 2 bases clipped from V and 4 bases from J, the junction kept 6 bases outside the gene matches. The chain's CDR3 is CASSQRLAGGSADTQYF. In DNA, the CDR3 is TGCGCCAGCAGCCAACGACTAGCGGGAGGTTCCGCAGATACGCAGTATTTT.

The rearrangement joins TRBV19 to TRBJ1-5; D is possibly TRBD1 (6 bases). The germline gives CDR1 LNHDA, CDR2 SQIVND (reference sequence). V lost 10 bases and J 6 bases, leaving 16 bases between the germline ends. This CDR3 has 13 amino acids. CDR3 sequence reads: CATKDQGIQPQHF. The DNA of the CDR3 is TGTGCCACCAAGGATCAGGGGATTCAGCCCCAGCATTTT.

This clone was seen only a few times. This chain links TRBV7-9 with TRBJ1-6; a weak D match, TRBD1 (5 bases). With 3 bases removed from V and 9 bases from J, the gap between germline ends came to 9 bases. CDR1 and CDR2 from the germline V gene are SEHNR and FQNEAQ (reference sequence). The CDR3 runs 13 residues. The CDR3 sequence is CASSFGGSSPLHF. The CDR3 DNA sequence: TGTGCCAGCAGCTTCGGGGGTAGTTCACCCCTCCACTTT.

The CDR3: CASSQEYRVSRAGYTF. Here the CDR3 DNA reads TGTGCCAGCAGCCAAGAGTACAGGGTGTCAAGGGCTGGCTACACCTTC. The chain recombines TRBV3-1 (or the pseudogene TRBV3-2) with TRBJ1-2; maybe TRBD1 (6 bases). Germline CDR1 reads LGHDT; CDR2 reads YNNKEL (reference sequence). This CDR3 is built from 16 residues. Trimming removed 0 bases at V and 7 bases at J, with 18 bases between.

This CDR3 reads CASSVKTGANEKLFF. For the CDR3, the DNA is TGTGCCAGCAGCGTGAAGACAGGGGCTAATGAAAAACTGTTTTTT. The V gene is TRBV9, the J gene TRBJ1-4; 8 bases agree with TRBD1. Germline V gene data show CDR1 as SGDLS and CDR2 as YYNGEE. The CDR3 loop spans 15 amino acids. V was pared by 2 bases and J by 3 bases, with 3 bases of the junction left unmatched.

This sequence joins TRBV5-1 and TRBJ1-6, with D maybe TRBD1 (5 bases). The length of the CDR3 is 17 residues. Trimming left V 4 bases short and J 8 bases short, with 22 bases between. From germline, CDR1 is SGHRS and CDR2 YFSETQ. CDR3 bases: TGCGCCAGCAGCCACGTTCTTGGGACTAAGGCGGATTCACCCCTCCACTTT. Protein product: CASSHVLGTKADSPLHF. Variable domain in full (rest from reference TRBV5-1 and TRBJ1-6): KAGVTQTPRYLIKTRGQQVTLSCSPISGHRSVSWYQQTPGQGLQFLFEYFSETQRNKGNFPGRFSGRQFSNSRSEMNVSTLELGDSALYLCASSHVLGTKADSPLHFGNGTRLTVT.

This chain connects TRBV7-9 to TRBJ2-6; TRBD1 aligns across 7 bases. V gave up 3 bases and J gave up 1 base; unmatched junction bases: 3. The V gene's germline CDR1 is SEHNR and CDR2 FQNEAQ (reference sequence). The CDR3 contains 16 residues. CDR3 amino acids: CASSLGQRSGANVLTF. Written as DNA, the CDR3 is TGTGCCAGCAGCTTGGGACAGAGATCTGGGGCCAACGTCCTGACTTTC.

The J gene is TRBJ1-5, the V gene TRBV18; D call uncertain. Germline V gene lookup returns CDR1 KGHSH and CDR2 LQKENI. The V and J ends lost 2 bases and 0 bases respectively, with 8 bases between them. This CDR3 contains 15 residues. The CDR3 bases are TGTGCCAGCTCACCAACGGGTTATAGCAATCAGCCCCAGCATTTT. Translated: CASSPTGYSNQPQHF. Combining the CDR3 with reference TRBV18 and TRBJ1-5 gives the whole variable domain NAGVMQNPRHLVRRRGQEARLRCSPMKGHSHVYWYRQLPEEGLKFMVYLQKENIIDESGMPKERFSAEFPKEGPSILRIQQVVRGDSAAYFCASSPTGYSNQPQHFGDGTRLSIL.